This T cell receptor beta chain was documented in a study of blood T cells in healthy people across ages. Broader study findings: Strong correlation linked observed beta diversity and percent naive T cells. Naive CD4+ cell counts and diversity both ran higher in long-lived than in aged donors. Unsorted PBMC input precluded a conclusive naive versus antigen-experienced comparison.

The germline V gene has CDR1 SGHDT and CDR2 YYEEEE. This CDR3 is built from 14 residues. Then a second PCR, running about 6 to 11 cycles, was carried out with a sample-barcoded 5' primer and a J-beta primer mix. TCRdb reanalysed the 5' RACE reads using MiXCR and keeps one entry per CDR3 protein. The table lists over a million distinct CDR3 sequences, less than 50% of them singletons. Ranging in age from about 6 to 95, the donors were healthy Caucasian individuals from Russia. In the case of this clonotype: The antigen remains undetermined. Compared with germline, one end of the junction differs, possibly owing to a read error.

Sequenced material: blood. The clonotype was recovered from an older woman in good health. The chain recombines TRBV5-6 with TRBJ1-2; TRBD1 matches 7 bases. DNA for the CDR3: TGTACCAGCAGCCAGCAGGGACAGAACTATGGCTACACCTTC. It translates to CTSSQQGQNYGYTF.